This T cell receptor beta chain was obtained from a study of Graves' ophthalmopathy and Graves' hyperthyroidism. Study conclusions and caveats: In blood, most expanded thyroid clonotypes above 0.001 frequency were also detected. With a specificity of about 75% and a sensitivity of approximately 68%, the model predicted ophthalmopathy progression.

The CDR3 runs 15 residues. Deletions cut 3 bases from V and 7 bases from J, with 19 bases between. CDR1 is SEHNR, CDR2 FQNEAQ, per germline (reference sequence). New diagnoses, under 2 months' duration, and ages 18 to 65 characterized the hyperthyroidism patients. Diagnostic conclusions were grounded in clinical symptoms, serum thyroxine, TRAb, thyroid ultrasound and orbital computed tomography. Amplified material comprised TCR beta CDR3 regions derived from RNA transcripts. The authors performed first-round RT-PCR with HTBI primers and then a second-round multiplex PCR. TCRdb re-called the multiplex PCR reads through MiXCR, storing one row per CDR3 protein. The table shows 1 million to 1.3 million distinct CDR3 sequences, with approximately 35% occurring only once. This clonotype was seen at least ten times. The antigen remains unidentified.

The sequenced material came from peripheral blood or thyroid tissue (not recorded which). This receptor was identified in an adult man with Graves' hyperthyroidism. The rearrangement uses TRBV7-9 and TRBJ2-7; unclear D gene. This CDR3 is CASSFGSAKVDEQYF. CDR3 nucleotide sequence: TGTGCCAGCAGCTTCGGATCTGCAAAAGTGGATGAGCAGTACTTC.